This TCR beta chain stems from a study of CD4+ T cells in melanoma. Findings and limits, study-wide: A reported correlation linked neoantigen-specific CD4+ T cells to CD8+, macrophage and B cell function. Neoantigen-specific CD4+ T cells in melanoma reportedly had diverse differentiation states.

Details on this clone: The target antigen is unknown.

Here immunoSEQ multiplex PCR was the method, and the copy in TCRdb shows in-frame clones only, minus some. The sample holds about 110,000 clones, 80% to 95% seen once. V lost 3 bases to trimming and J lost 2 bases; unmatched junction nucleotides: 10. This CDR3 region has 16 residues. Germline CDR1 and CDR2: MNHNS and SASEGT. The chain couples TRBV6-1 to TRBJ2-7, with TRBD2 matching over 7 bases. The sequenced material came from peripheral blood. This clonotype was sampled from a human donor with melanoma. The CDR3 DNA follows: TGTGCCAGCAGTGATCAGGGAGGGCGACCTCCCTACGAGCAGTACTTC. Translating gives CASSDQGGRPPYEQYF.